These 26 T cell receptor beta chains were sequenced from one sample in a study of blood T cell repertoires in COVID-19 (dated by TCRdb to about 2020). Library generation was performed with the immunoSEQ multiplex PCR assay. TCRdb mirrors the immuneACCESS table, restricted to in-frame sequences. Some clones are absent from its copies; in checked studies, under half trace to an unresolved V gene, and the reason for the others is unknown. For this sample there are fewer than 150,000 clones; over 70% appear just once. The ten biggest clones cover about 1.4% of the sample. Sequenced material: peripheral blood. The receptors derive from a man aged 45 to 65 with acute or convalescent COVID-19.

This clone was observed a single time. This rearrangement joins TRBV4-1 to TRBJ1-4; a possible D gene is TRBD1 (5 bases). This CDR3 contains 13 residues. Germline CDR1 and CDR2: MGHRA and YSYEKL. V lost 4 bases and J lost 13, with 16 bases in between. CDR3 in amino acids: CASSLDRDSRLFF. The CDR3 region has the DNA TGCGCCAGCAGCCTGGACCGGGACTCACGACTGTTTTTT.

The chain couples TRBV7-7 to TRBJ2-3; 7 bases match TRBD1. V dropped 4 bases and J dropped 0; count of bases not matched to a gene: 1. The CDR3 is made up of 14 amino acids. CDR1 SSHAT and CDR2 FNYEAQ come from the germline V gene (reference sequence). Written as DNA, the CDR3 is TGTGCCAGCAGCTCGGGACAGAGCACAGATACGCAGTATTTT. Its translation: CASSSGQSTDTQYF.

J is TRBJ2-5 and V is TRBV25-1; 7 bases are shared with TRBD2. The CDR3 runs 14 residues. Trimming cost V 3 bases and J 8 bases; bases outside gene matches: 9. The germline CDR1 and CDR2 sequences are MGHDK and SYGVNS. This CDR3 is CASSDTGTKRTQYF. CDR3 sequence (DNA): TGTGCCAGCAGTGACACCGGGACTAAGAGAACCCAGTACTTC.

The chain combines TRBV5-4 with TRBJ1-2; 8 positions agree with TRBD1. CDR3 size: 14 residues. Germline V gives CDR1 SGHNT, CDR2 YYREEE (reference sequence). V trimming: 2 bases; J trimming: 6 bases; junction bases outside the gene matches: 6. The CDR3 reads CASSFGRGLDGYTF. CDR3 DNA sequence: TGTGCCAGCAGCTTCGGCAGGGGGCTAGATGGCTACACCTTC. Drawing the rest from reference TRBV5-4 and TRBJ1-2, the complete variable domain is ETGVTQSPTHLIKTRGQQVTLRCSSQSGHNTVSWYQQALGQGPQFIFQYYREEENGRGNFPPRFSGLQFPNYSSELNVNALELDDSALYLCASSFGRGLDGYTFGSGTRLTVV.

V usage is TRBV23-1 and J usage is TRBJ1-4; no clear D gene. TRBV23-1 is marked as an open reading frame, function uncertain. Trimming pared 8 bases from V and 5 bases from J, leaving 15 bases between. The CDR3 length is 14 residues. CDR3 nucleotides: TGCGCCAGCTCCCCGCCTAGAGAAAATGAAAAACTGTTTTTT. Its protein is CASSPPRENEKLFF.

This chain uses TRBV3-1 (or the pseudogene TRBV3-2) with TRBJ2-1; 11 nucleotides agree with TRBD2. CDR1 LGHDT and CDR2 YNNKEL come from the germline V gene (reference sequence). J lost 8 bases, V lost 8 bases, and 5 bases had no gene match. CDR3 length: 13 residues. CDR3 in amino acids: CASAGLAADEQFF. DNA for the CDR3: TGTGCCAGCGCGGGACTAGCGGCGGATGAGCAGTTCTTC.

CDR3 sequence (DNA): TGTGCCAGCAGCCCTGTGGCGACAGGGGGTTTCTACAATGAGCAGTTCTTC. Its protein is CASSPVATGGFYNEQFF. The chain employs TRBV5-5 and TRBJ2-1, with 9 bases that match TRBD1. The CDR3 length is 17 residues. V dropped 4 bases and J dropped 3; count of bases not matched to a gene: 11. Germline assignment: CDR1 SGHKS and CDR2 YYEKEE (reference sequence).

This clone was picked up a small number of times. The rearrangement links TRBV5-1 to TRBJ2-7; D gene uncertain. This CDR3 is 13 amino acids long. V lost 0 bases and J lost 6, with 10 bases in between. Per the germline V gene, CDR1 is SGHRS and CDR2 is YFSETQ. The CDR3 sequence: CASSLVPSSEQYV. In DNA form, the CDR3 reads TGCGCCAGCAGCTTGGTCCCCTCGTCCGAGCAGTACGTC.

The CDR3 nucleotides read TGTGCCAGCAGCCAAGGGTCGGGCGGGGGTTACAATGAGCAGTTCTTC. Translating it yields CASSQGSGGGYNEQFF. The V and J genes are TRBV3-1 (or the pseudogene TRBV3-2) and TRBJ2-1; 7 bases match TRBD2. There are 16 residues in the CDR3. The trim removed 1 base at V and 4 bases at J, leaving 7 bases unmatched. Germline V lookup: CDR1 LGHDT, CDR2 YNNKEL (reference sequence).

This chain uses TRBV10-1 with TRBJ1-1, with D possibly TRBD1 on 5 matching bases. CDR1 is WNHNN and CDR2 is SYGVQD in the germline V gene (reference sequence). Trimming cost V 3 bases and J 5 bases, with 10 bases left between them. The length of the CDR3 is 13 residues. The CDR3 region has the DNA TGCGCCAGCAGTGACGGGGGGTTGACTGAAGCTTTCTTT. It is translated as CASSDGGLTEAFF.

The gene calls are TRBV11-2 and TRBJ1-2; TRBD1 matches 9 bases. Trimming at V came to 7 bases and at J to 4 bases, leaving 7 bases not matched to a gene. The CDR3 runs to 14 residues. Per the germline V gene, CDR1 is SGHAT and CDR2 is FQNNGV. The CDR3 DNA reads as TGTGCCAGCACCGTGGGACAGGGAAGCTATGGCTACACCTTC. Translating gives CASTVGQGSYGYTF. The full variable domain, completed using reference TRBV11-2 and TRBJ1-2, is EAGVAQSPRYKIIEKRQSVAFWCNPISGHATLYWYQQILGQGPKLLIQFQNNGVVDDSQLPKDRFSAERLKGVDSTLKIQPAKLEDSAVYLCASTVGQGSYGYTFGSGTRLTVV.

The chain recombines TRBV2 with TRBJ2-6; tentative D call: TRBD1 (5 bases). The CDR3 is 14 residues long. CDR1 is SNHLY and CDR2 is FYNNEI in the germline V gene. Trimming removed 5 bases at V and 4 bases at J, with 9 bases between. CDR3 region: CASSRGFGANVLTF. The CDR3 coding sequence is TGTGCCAGCAGTAGGGGTTTCGGGGCCAACGTCCTGACTTTC.

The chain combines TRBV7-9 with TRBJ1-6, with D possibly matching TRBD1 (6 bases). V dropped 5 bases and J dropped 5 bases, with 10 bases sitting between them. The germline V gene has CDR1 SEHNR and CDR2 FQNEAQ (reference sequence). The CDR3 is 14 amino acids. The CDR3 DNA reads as TGTGCCAGCAGCGCGGACAGAAATAATTCACCCCTCCACTTT. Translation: CASSADRNNSPLHF.

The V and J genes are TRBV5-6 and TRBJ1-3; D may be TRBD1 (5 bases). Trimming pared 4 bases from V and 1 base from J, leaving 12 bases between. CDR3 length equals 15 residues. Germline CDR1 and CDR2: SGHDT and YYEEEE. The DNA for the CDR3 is TGTGCCAGCAGCCACGACAGTTTTTCTGGAAACACCATATATTTT. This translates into CASSHDSFSGNTIYF.

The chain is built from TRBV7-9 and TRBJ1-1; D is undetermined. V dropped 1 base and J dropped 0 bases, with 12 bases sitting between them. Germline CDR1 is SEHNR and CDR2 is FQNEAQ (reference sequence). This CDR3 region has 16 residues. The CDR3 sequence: CASSLGVPGLNTEAFF. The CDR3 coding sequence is TGTGCCAGCAGCTTAGGTGTTCCGGGTTTGAACACTGAAGCTTTCTTT.

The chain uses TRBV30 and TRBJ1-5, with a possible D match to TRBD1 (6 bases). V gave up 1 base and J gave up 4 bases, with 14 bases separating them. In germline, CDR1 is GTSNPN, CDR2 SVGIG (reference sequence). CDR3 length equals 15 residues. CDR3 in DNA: TGTGCCTGGAGTGGGAATGGACAGCCTAATCAGCCCCAGCATTTT. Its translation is CAWSGNGQPNQPQHF.

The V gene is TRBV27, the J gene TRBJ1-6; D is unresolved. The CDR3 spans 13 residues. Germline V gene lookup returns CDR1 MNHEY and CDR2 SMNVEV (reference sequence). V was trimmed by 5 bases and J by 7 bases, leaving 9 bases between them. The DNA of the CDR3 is TGTGCCAGCAGTCCCTTAGAAAATTCACCCCTCCACTTT. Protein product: CASSPLENSPLHF.

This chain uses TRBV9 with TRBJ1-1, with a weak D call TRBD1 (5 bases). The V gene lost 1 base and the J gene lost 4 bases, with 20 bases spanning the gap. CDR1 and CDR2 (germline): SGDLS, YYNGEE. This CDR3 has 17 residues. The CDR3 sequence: CASSVNREGRASTEAFF. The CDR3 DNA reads TGTGCCAGCAGCGTAAATCGGGAGGGCAGGGCGAGCACTGAAGCTTTCTTT.

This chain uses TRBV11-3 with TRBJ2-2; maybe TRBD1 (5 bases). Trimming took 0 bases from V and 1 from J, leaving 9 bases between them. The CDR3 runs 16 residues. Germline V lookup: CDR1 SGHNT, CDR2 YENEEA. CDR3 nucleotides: TGTGCCAGCAGCTTAGATTGGCAGGGGAACACCGGGGAGCTGTTTTTT. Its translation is CASSLDWQGNTGELFF.

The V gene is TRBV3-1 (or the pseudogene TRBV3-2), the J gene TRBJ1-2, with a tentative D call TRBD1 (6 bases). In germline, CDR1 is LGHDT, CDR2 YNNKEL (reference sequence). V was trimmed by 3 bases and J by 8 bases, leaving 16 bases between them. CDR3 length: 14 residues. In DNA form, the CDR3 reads TGTGCCAGCAGCCAGGGGGTTACAGGGCGAGGCTACACCTTC. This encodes CASSQGVTGRGYTF.

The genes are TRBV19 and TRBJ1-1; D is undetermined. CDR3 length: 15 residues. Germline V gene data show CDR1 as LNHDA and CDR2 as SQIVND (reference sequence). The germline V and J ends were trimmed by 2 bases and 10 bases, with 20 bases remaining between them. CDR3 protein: CASSIPGRTFLSAFF. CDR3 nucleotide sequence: TGTGCCAGTAGTATACCTGGTAGGACTTTTCTTTCAGCTTTCTTT.

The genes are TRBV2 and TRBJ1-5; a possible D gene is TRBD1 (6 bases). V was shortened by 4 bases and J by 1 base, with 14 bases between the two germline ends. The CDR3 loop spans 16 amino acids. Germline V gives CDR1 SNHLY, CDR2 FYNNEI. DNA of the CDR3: TGTGCCAGCAGTGCAGAACAGGGTGGGAGCAATCAGCCCCAGCATTTT. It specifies CASSAEQGGSNQPQHF.

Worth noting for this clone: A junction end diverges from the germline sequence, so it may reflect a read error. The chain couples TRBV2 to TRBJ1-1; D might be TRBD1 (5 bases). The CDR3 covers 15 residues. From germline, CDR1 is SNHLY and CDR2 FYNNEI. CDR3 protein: CASSELLGGNSEAFF. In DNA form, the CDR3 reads TGTGCCAGCAGTGAGCTGCTTGGGGGGAACTCTGAAGCTTTCTTT.

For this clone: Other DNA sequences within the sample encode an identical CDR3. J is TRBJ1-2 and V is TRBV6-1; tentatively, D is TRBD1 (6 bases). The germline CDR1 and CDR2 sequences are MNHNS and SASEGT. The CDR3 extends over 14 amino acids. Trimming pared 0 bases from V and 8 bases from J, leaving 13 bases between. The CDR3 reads CASSEARGWGGYTF. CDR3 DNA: TGTGCCAGCAGTGAAGCGAGGGGGTGGGGGGGCTACACCTTC.

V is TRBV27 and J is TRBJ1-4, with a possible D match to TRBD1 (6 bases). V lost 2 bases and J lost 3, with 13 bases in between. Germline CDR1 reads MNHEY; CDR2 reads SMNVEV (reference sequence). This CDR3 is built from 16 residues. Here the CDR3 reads CASSLAGGLANEKLFF. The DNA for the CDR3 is TGTGCCAGCAGTTTAGCGGGGGGCTTGGCTAATGAAAAACTGTTTTTT.

The CDR3 loop reads CATSDTAGLAGGRNTGELFF. CDR3 bases: TGTGCCACCAGTGATACCGCGGGACTAGCGGGGGGCCGGAACACCGGGGAGCTGTTTTTT. The V gene is TRBV24-1, the J gene TRBJ2-2; 15 nucleotides line up with TRBD2. The CDR3 runs to 20 residues. Germline loops: CDR1 KGHDR, CDR2 SFDVKD. V was pared by 3 bases and J by 1 base, with 8 bases of the junction left unmatched.